Presented here are 31 T cell receptor beta chains from one specimen sequenced in a study of blood T cells in healthy people across ages. Next came a second PCR, run for about 7 to 12 cycles, which used a sample-barcoded 5' primer along with a J-beta primer mix. TCRdb re-analysed the 5' RACE reads in MiXCR, keeping a single row per CDR3 protein. The data show about 640,000 distinct CDR3 sequences, with 45% to 65% seen just once and 35% to 40% held by the top ten. The source material was blood. These receptors were obtained from a man in his 60s in good health.

This clonotype has only one observation. V is TRBV29-1 and J is TRBJ2-2; the D is unclear. The CDR3 contains 14 residues. Germline CDR1 reads SQVTM; CDR2 reads ANQGSEA. Trimming shortened V by 5 bases and J by 0 bases, and 10 bases separated the two germline ends. The CDR3 spells CSVLSKPNTGELFF. The DNA for the CDR3 is TGCAGCGTTTTATCGAAACCGAACACCGGGGAGCTGTTTTTT.

This clonotype was seen a few times. The chain employs TRBV5-1 and TRBJ2-5; TRBD2 might be the D (6 bases). The CDR3 runs to 15 residues. Trimming took 5 bases from V and 5 from J, leaving 19 bases between them. CDR1 and CDR2 from the germline V gene are SGHRS and YFSETQ. The CDR3 protein is CASSLRESGRETQYF. For the CDR3, the DNA is TGCGCCAGCAGTCTCCGGGAGTCCGGACGGGAGACCCAGTACTTC.

The genes are TRBV2 and TRBJ1-6, with D maybe TRBD1 (5 bases). The CDR3 totals 13 residues. V was shortened by 11 bases and J by 7 bases, with 15 bases between the two germline ends. Germline V gives CDR1 SNHLY, CDR2 FYNNEI. The CDR3 sequence: CALQAGRNSPLHF. CDR3 bases: TGTGCCCTCCAGGCAGGGAGAAATTCACCCCTCCACTTT.

This clonotype was detected only a few times. The chain carries TRBV4-2 and TRBJ2-3; possibly TRBD2 for D (6 bases). The CDR3 covers 17 residues. V lost 0 bases, J lost 2 bases, and 15 bases lay in between. Germline V gene lookup returns CDR1 LGHNA and CDR2 YNFKEQ. DNA of the CDR3: TGTGCCAGCAGCCAAGATGCAGCGGGCAACCCCACAGATACGCAGTATTTT. Encoded protein: CASSQDAAGNPTDTQYF.

This clonotype was seen only a few times. The chain employs TRBV9 and TRBJ2-6; D might be TRBD2 (5 bases). Germline V gives CDR1 SGDLS, CDR2 YYNGEE. The V end lost 3 bases, the J end lost 2 bases, and 9 bases lay between the germline ends. The CDR3 runs to 15 residues. CDR3 sequence reads: CASSGLGTGANVLTF. The CDR3 DNA sequence: TGTGCCAGCAGCGGCCTCGGGACTGGGGCCAACGTCCTGACTTTC. The full variable domain, with the rest looked up from reference TRBV9 and TRBJ2-6, is DSGVTQTPKHLITATGQRVTLRCSPRSGDLSVYWYQQSLDQGLQFLIQYYNGEERAKGNILERFSAQQFPDLHSELNLSSLELGDSALYFCASSGLGTGANVLTFGAGSRLTVL.

This clonotype was recorded only once. This sequence joins TRBV18 and TRBJ2-2; 9 nucleotides match TRBD1. Germline loops: CDR1 KGHSH, CDR2 LQKENI. The CDR3 extends over 14 amino acids. V lost 5 bases to trimming and J lost 6 bases; unmatched junction nucleotides: 4. The CDR3 region is CASSMGQGSGELFF. The DNA for the CDR3 is TGTGCCAGCTCAATGGGACAGGGTTCCGGGGAGCTGTTTTTT.

This clonotype was found a few times. The chain carries TRBV10-3 and TRBJ2-5; tentative D call: TRBD1 (6 bases). V was cut by 3 bases and J by 4 bases, with 15 bases left in between. CDR3 size: 15 residues. Germline V gene data show CDR1 as ENHRY and CDR2 as SYGVKD. CDR3 sequence: CAISEGQGLGETQYF. The CDR3 nucleotides are TGTGCCATCAGTGAAGGTCAGGGGTTGGGAGAGACCCAGTACTTC.

The V gene is TRBV13, the J gene TRBJ2-1, with 9 nucleotides matching TRBD2. Germline CDR1 reads PRHDT; CDR2 reads FYEKMQ (reference sequence). The CDR3 runs 16 residues. V gave up 5 bases and J gave up 10 bases; unmatched junction bases: 15. CDR3 loop: CASSPRGGGAFREQFF. The CDR3 coding sequence is TGTGCCAGCAGCCCAAGGGGCGGGGGGGCCTTTCGGGAGCAGTTCTTC.

The chain has TRBV20-1 and TRBJ2-5, with unresolved D. The CDR3 consists of 14 residues. V lost 0 bases to trimming and J lost 4 bases, with 12 bases between them. The germline CDR1 and CDR2 sequences are DFQATT and SNEGSKA (reference sequence). This CDR3 reads CSARDWAPLETQYF. In nucleotides, the CDR3 is TGCAGTGCTAGAGACTGGGCCCCCCTAGAGACCCAGTACTTC.

This clonotype was seen repeatedly, ten times or more. V and J are TRBV6-5 and TRBJ2-1; D remains unclear. CDR1 and CDR2 (germline): MNHEY, SVGAGI. V lost 0 bases, J lost 3 bases, and 12 bases lay in between. The CDR3 is 16 amino acids. Written as DNA, the CDR3 is TGTGCCAGCAGTTACTCGCCAACGCCAAGCTACAATGAGCAGTTCTTC. This translates into CASSYSPTPSYNEQFF.

The CDR3 here is CASREVQSNSPLHF. The CDR3 DNA is TGTGCCAGCAGGGAGGTCCAAAGTAATTCACCCCTCCACTTT. The J gene is TRBJ1-6, the V gene TRBV25-1; D call uncertain. Trimming cost V 6 bases and J 6 bases, with 12 bases left between them. The CDR3 has 14 amino acids. Germline CDR1 and CDR2: MGHDK and SYGVNS.

The table lists this clonotype with a few counts. The gene calls are TRBV5-1 and TRBJ2-7; 8 bases agree with TRBD1. Looked up from germline, CDR1 is SGHRS and CDR2 is YFSETQ. Germline trimming cut 0 bases from V and 6 bases from J; bases unmatched to any gene: 14. This CDR3 contains 17 residues. CDR3 sequence (DNA): TGCGCCAGCAGCTTGGGAATCCCCGGGACAGGAGGTTCCGAGCAGTACTTC. It codes for CASSLGIPGTGGSEQYF.

The chain couples TRBV7-8 to TRBJ2-4; 11 nucleotides align to TRBD2. The DNA matches TRBJ2-5 better at its end, which makes the J call doubtful. Germline V gene lookup returns CDR1 SGHVS and CDR2 FQNEAQ. CDR3 size: 16 residues. This chain's CDR3 is CASSTHSGGAGETQYF. As DNA, the CDR3 is TGTGCCAGCAGCACCCATAGCGGGGGGGCAGGAGAGACCCAGTACTTC.

The V and J genes are TRBV2 and TRBJ2-3, with 7 bases that match TRBD1. This CDR3 spans 15 amino acids. Germline V CDR1 and CDR2: SNHLY, FYNNEI. The V segment lost 7 bases and the J segment 0 bases; nucleotides outside the gene matches: 7. CDR3 nucleotide sequence: TGTGCCAGCACCCGGGACAGATCTAGCACAGATACGCAGTATTTT. Its protein is CASTRDRSSTDTQYF. Drawing the rest from reference TRBV2 and TRBJ2-3, the complete variable domain is EPEVTQTPSHQVTQMGQEVILRCVPISNHLYFYWYRQILGQKVEFLVSFYNNEISEKSEIFDDQFSVERPDGSNFTLKIRSTKLEDSAMYFCASTRDRSSTDTQYFGPGTRLTVL.

This clonotype came up a few times. V gene TRBV4-2 combines with J gene TRBJ2-7; 9 bases map to TRBD1. This CDR3 is built from 16 residues. The V gene end was trimmed by 0 bases and the J gene end by 3 bases; junction bases not matched to a gene: 6. Per germline, CDR1 LGHNA and CDR2 YNFKEQ. As DNA, the CDR3 is TGTGCCAGCAGCCAAGAACCGGCGGGACAGGGCTACGAGCAGTACTTC. Its protein is CASSQEPAGQGYEQYF.

The V and J genes are TRBV29-1 and TRBJ2-7; 8 bases line up with TRBD1. Per the germline V gene, CDR1 is SQVTM and CDR2 is ANQGSEA. The CDR3 is 13 residues long. Losses at the gene ends were 4 bases for V and 1 base for J; bases not matched to a gene: 3. The CDR3 DNA reads TGCAGCGTTGGACAGGGGTTATCCTACGAGCAGTACTTC. Translating it yields CSVGQGLSYEQYF.

The J gene is TRBJ1-1, the V gene TRBV9; D perhaps matches TRBD1 (5 bases). V shed 4 bases and J shed 8 bases, with 24 bases lying between them. Germline assignment: CDR1 SGDLS and CDR2 YYNGEE. CDR3 length: 16 residues. CDR3 DNA: TGTGCCAGCAGCTTAAGTCCCCGGGGCAGGAACGGGGAAGCTTTCTTT. It is translated as CASSLSPRGRNGEAFF.

In this sample, this clonotype turned up a few times. The rearrangement joins TRBV12-3 or TRBV12-4 to TRBJ1-2, with TRBD1 matching over 9 bases. V shed 3 bases, J shed 7 bases, and the junction held 6 bases outside the gene matches. The CDR3 runs 14 residues. The CDR3 region has the DNA TGTGCCAGCAGTTTCCTCGGACAGGGGATTGGCTACACCTTC. This gives the protein CASSFLGQGIGYTF.

J is TRBJ2-7 and V is TRBV2, with 10 bases identical to TRBD1. Near its end, the DNA agrees better with TRBJ2-5, so the J call may be wrong. Germline V gene data show CDR1 as SNHLY and CDR2 as FYNNEI. The CDR3 is 15 amino acids. CDR3 bases: TGTGCCAGCACCCTCGGGACAGGGGCAGCAGAGACCCAGTACTTC. Encoded protein: CASTLGTGAAETQYF.

The V call is TRBV12-3 or TRBV12-4, the J call TRBJ1-4; D is unresolved. V was trimmed by 6 bases and J by 3 bases, leaving 8 bases between them. This CDR3 spans 13 amino acids. The CDR3 here is CASSPQANEKLFF. Here the CDR3 DNA reads TGTGCCAGCAGCCCCCAAGCTAATGAAAAACTGTTTTTT.

V usage is TRBV11-2 and J usage is TRBJ2-6; either TRBD1 or TRBD2 may supply D (5 bases each). Between the trimmed V and J ends, which lost 5 bases and 0 bases, there was a span of 11 bases. The CDR3 totals 16 residues. Germline V gene lookup returns CDR1 SGHAT and CDR2 FQNNGV. The CDR3 DNA is TGTGCCAGCAGCCGAGCCGGGACCTCTGGGGCCAACGTCCTGACTTTC. Its translation: CASSRAGTSGANVLTF. The whole variable domain, filled in from reference TRBV11-2 and TRBJ2-6, reads EAGVAQSPRYKIIEKRQSVAFWCNPISGHATLYWYQQILGQGPKLLIQFQNNGVVDDSQLPKDRFSAERLKGVDSTLKIQPAKLEDSAVYLCASSRAGTSGANVLTFGAGSRLTVL.

The sample holds a few counts of this clonotype. This chain uses TRBV5-8 with TRBJ1-2, with TRBD1 matching over 7 bases. There are 13 residues in the CDR3. Germline V gene sequence: CDR1 SGHTS, CDR2 YDEGEE. J lost 4 bases, V lost 5 bases, and 5 bases had no gene match. The CDR3 bases are TGTGCCAGCAGACCAGGGGGGCTCTATGGCTACACCTTC. Translating it yields CASRPGGLYGYTF.

The CDR3: CASANYGSETQFF. The CDR3 DNA reads as TGTGCCAGCGCCAACTACGGATCAGAGACCCAGTTCTTC. The rearrangement uses TRBV12-3 or TRBV12-4 and TRBJ2-1, with D unresolved. Trimming took off 8 bases at V and 13 bases at J, with 21 bases between the two ends. CDR3 length equals 13 residues.

This clonotype was seen more than once but under ten times. V is TRBV10-3 and J is TRBJ2-5; D gene ambiguous. V lost 2 bases, J lost 0 bases, and 7 bases lay in between. This CDR3 has 14 residues. Germline V CDR1 and CDR2: ENHRY, SYGVKD. CDR3 residues: CAISETWDQETQYF. The CDR3 coding sequence is TGTGCCATCAGTGAGACGTGGGACCAAGAGACCCAGTACTTC.

This sequence joins TRBV2 and TRBJ1-2, with no clear D. The CDR3 is 12 residues long. Trimming removed 6 bases at V and 5 bases at J, with 10 bases between. The germline gives CDR1 SNHLY, CDR2 FYNNEI. DNA of the CDR3: TGTGCCAGCAGAGAGGCAGGATATGGCTACACCTTC. Amino acids: CASREAGYGYTF.

This clonotype has just a few counts. The chain links TRBV9 to TRBJ2-2, with 7 bases matching TRBD1. Germline loops: CDR1 SGDLS, CDR2 YYNGEE. The length of the CDR3 is 17 residues. V lost 0 bases and J lost 4; bases outside the gene matches: 9. The DNA for the CDR3 is TGTGCCAGCAGCGTAGTGATTACAGGGGCGGTCACCGGGGAGCTGTTTTTT. Residues: CASSVVITGAVTGELFF.

The sample holds a few counts of this clonotype. The chain has TRBV12-3 or TRBV12-4 and TRBJ2-2; 8 positions agree with TRBD1. The V gene end was trimmed by 3 bases and the J gene end by 1 base; junction bases not matched to a gene: 4. The CDR3 is 16 residues long. This CDR3 reads CASSFSGTGNTGELFF. CDR3 DNA: TGTGCCAGCAGTTTTTCAGGGACAGGGAACACCGGGGAGCTGTTTTTT.

The J gene is TRBJ2-7, the V gene TRBV20-1; TRBD2 agrees at 9 bases. CDR1 is DFQATT, CDR2 SNEGSKA, per germline (reference sequence). The CDR3 is 13 residues long. The ends lost 3 bases at V and 5 bases at J; junction bases unmatched: 5. The CDR3 sequence: CSASSGGPNEQYF. The CDR3 DNA reads TGCAGTGCTAGTAGCGGGGGCCCGAACGAGCAGTACTTC.

The chain has TRBV2 and TRBJ1-4; D remains ambiguous. The CDR3 sequence is 15 residues long. Deletions cut 2 bases from V and 0 bases from J, with 7 bases between. Germline lookup yields CDR1 SNHLY and CDR2 FYNNEI. The CDR3 here is CASSEWKATNEKLFF. CDR3 nucleotides: TGTGCCAGCAGTGAATGGAAAGCAACTAATGAAAAACTGTTTTTT.

V and J are TRBV20-1 and TRBJ1-4, with D unresolved. The CDR3 loop spans 15 amino acids. Germline V gene lookup returns CDR1 DFQATT and CDR2 SNEGSKA (reference sequence). Trimming cost V 1 base and J 0 bases, with 9 bases left between them. This CDR3 is CSARARTATNEKLFF. The CDR3 bases are TGCAGTGCTAGAGCGCGGACGGCAACTAATGAAAAACTGTTTTTT.

This chain links TRBV9 with TRBJ2-5, with unresolved D. The CDR3 extends over 15 amino acids. Germline V gene data show CDR1 as SGDLS and CDR2 as YYNGEE. V gave up 0 bases and J gave up 5 bases, with 14 bases separating them. The DNA of the CDR3 is TGTGCCAGCAGCGTAGGCGAAGGGAATATGGAGACCCAGTACTTC. The encoded protein is CASSVGEGNMETQYF.